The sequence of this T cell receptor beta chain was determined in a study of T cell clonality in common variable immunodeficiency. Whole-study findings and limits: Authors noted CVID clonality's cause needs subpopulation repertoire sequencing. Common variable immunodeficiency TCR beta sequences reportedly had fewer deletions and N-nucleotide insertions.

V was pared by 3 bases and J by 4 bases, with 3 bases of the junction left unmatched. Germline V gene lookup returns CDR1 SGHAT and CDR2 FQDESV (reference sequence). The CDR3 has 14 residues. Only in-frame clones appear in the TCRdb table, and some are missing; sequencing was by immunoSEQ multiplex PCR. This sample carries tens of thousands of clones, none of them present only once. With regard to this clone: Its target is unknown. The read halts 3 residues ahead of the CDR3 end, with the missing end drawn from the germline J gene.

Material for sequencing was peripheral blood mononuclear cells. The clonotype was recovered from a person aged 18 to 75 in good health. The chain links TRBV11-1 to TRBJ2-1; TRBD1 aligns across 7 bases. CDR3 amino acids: CASSLYRGYNEQFF. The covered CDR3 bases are TGTGCCAGCAGCTTGTACAGGGGTTACAATGAG.